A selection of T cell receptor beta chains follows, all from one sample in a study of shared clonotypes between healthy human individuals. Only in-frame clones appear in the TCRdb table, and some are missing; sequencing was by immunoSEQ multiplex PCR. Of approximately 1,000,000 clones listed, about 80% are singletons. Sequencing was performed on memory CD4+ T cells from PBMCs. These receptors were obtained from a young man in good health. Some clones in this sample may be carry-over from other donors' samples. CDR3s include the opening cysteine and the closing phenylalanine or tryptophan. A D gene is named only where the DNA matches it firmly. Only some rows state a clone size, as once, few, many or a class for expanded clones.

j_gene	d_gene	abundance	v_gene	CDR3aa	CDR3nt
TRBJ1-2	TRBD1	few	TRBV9	CASSGSTGLFYGYTF	TGTGCCAGCAGCGGCTCGACAGGGCTTTTCTATGGCTACACCTTC
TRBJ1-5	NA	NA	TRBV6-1	CASSAHGRDQPQHF	TGTGCCAGCAGCGCCCATGGGAGGGATCAGCCCCAGCATTTT
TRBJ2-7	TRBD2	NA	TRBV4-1	CASSQGAGLGEQYF	TGCGCCAGCAGCCAAGGTGCCGGACTAGGCGAGCAGTACTTC
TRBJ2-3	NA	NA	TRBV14	CASSPGTDTQYF	TGTGCCAGCAGCCCGGGCACAGATACGCAGTATTTT
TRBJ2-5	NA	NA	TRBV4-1	CASSHPHTGAETQYF	TGCGCCAGCAGCCATCCCCACACGGGGGCAGAGACCCAGTACTTC
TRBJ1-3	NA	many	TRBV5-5	CASSSSDTSSGNTIYF	TGTGCCAGCAGCTCCTCCGACACCAGCTCTGGAAACACCATATATTTT
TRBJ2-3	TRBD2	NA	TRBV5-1	CASSHSGTTDTQYF	TGCGCCAGCAGCCATAGCGGGACCACAGATACGCAGTATTTT
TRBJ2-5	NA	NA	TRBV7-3	CASSLSGPQETQYF	TGTGCCAGCAGCCTTAGCGGTCCGCAAGAGACCCAGTACTTC
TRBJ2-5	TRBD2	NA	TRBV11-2	CASSLATLAGDQETQYF	TGTGCCAGCAGCTTAGCGACCCTAGCGGGGGACCAAGAGACCCAGTACTTC
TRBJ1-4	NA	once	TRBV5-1	CASSLRGPSNLPYNEKLFF	TGCGCCAGCAGCTTGAGAGGCCCGAGCAATCTGCCCTATAATGAAAAACTGTTTTTT
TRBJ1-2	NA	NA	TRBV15	CATSRDMDGYTF	TGTGCCACCAGCAGAGATATGGACGGCTACACCTTC
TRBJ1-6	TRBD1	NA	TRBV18	CASSPMGTVGSPLHF	TGTGCCAGCTCACCAATGGGGACAGTTGGATCACCCCTCCACTTT
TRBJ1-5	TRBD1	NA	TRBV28	CASSSMGQGAYQPQHF	TGTGCCAGCAGTTCCATGGGACAGGGGGCGTATCAGCCCCAGCATTTT
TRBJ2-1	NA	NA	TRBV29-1	CSALGERTSSYNEQFF	TGCAGCGCACTAGGGGAGCGGACCAGCTCCTACAATGAGCAGTTCTTC
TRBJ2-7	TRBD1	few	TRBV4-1	CASSLGVLQGAYEQYF	TGCGCCAGCAGCCTAGGGGTCCTACAGGGGGCCTACGAGCAGTACTTC
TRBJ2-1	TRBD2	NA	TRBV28	CASILGAGVGNNEQFF	TGTGCCAGCATCTTAGGGGCGGGAGTGGGTAACAATGAGCAGTTCTTC
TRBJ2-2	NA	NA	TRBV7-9	CASSFEDGELFF	TGTGCCAGCAGCTTCGAGGACGGGGAGCTGTTTTTT
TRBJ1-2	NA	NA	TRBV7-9	CASSLGGPTNYGYTF	TGTGCCAGCAGCTTAGGGGGACCGACTAACTATGGCTACACCTTC
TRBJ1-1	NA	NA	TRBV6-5	CASSYGSRNTEAFF	TGTGCCAGCAGTTATGGGAGTCGGAACACTGAAGCTTTCTTT
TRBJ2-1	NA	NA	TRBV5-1	CASSLRSTGNEQFF	TGCGCCAGCAGCTTGAGAAGTACGGGGAATGAGCAGTTCTTC
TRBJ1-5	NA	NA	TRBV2	CASRAGGQPQHF	TGTGCCAGCAGGGCAGGAGGTCAGCCCCAGCATTTT
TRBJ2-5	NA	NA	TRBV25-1	CASSEGHGGGETQYF	TGTGCCAGCAGTGAAGGGCATGGGGGCGGGGAGACCCAGTACTTC
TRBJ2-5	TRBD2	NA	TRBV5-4	CASSFSTSGRSQETQYF	TGTGCCAGCAGCTTTTCGACTAGCGGGAGGTCCCAAGAGACCCAGTACTTC